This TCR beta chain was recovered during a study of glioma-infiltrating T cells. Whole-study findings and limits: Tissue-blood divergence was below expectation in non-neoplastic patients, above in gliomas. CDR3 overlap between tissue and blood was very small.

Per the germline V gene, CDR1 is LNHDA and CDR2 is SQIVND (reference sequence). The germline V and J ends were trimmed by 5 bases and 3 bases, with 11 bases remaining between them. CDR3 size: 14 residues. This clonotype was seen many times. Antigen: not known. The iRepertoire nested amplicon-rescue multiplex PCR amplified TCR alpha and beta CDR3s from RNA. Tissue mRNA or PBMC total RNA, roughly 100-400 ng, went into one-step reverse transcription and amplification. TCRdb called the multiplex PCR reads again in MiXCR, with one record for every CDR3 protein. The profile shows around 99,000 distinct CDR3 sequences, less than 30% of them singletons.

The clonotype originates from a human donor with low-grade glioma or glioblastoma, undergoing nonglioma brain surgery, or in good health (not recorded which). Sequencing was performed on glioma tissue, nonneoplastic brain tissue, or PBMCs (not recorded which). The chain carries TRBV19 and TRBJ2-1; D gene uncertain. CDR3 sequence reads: CASSGGLNYNEQFF. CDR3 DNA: TGTGCCAGTAGTGGCGGCCTTAACTACAATGAGCAGTTCTTC.